This T cell receptor beta chain was sequenced in a study of T cells in Graves' hyperthyroidism and ophthalmopathy. The investigators amplified TCR beta CDR3 regions from RNA transcripts. In the first-round RT-PCR of the TCR CDR3, the HTBI primer set was used. In TCRdb, the multiplex PCR reads were re-called with MiXCR into one record per CDR3 protein. The data hold a few hundred thousand distinct CDR3 sequences, with approximately 15% observed a single time. V was clipped by 2 bases and J by 3 bases, with 7 bases between them. Looked up from germline, CDR1 is KGHSH and CDR2 is LQKENI. The CDR3 covers 13 residues. Findings and caveats of the study: A model of 13 V-J features distinguished ophthalmopathy from stable hyperthyroidism.

The authors deemed Graves' hyperthyroidism stable absent ophthalmopathy progression within 18 months. This clonotype was found a few times. The antigen is unknown. The sequence came from a woman aged 25 to 39 with Graves' hyperthyroidism. The specimen was blood. This sequence joins TRBV18 and TRBJ1-1; no clear D gene. CDR3 sequence (DNA): TGTGCCAGCTCACCAGGGCTCGACACTGAAGCTTTCTTT. As protein: CASSPGLDTEAFF. The full variable domain, rest sourced from reference TRBV18 and TRBJ1-1, is NAGVMQNPRHLVRRRGQEARLRCSPMKGHSHVYWYRQLPEEGLKFMVYLQKENIIDESGMPKERFSAEFPKEGPSILRIQQVVRGDSAAYFCASSPGLDTEAFFGQGTRLTVV.